These 3 T cell receptor beta chains share one sample of origin, sequenced in a study of shared clonotypes between healthy human individuals. The table came from immunoSEQ multiplex PCR; TCRdb's copy has only in-frame clones and leaves some out. The table has approximately 470,000 clones, around 80% seen once. The material sequenced was PBMCs. The source is a middle-aged woman in good health. Some clones in this sample may be carry-over from other donors' samples.

This rearrangement joins TRBV25-1 to TRBJ1-1; D is unresolved. The ends were cut back, 5 bases at V and 0 bases at J, with 10 bases in the middle. Per germline, CDR1 MGHDK and CDR2 SYGVNS. The CDR3 has 14 amino acids. DNA for the CDR3: TGTGCCAGCAGTCATGGCCAAATGAACACTGAAGCTTTCTTT. Translated: CASSHGQMNTEAFF.

This chain links TRBV7-3 with TRBJ2-5; the D gene is possibly TRBD2 (6 bases). Between the trimmed V and J ends, which lost 0 bases and 4 bases, there was a span of 12 bases. The CDR3 is 15 residues long. From germline, CDR1 is SGHTA and CDR2 FQGTGA. The CDR3 here is CASSLTLASPETQYF. The CDR3 DNA is TGTGCCAGCAGCTTAACACTAGCTTCGCCAGAGACCCAGTACTTC.

The rearrangement uses TRBV4-1 and TRBJ2-4; D perhaps matches TRBD2 (5 bases). The CDR3 has 14 residues. Trimming cost V 0 bases and J 8 bases, with 11 bases left between them. Germline-derived CDR1 and CDR2 are MGHRA and YSYEKL. Here the CDR3 reads CASSQDPLRDIQYF. CDR3 bases: TGCGCCAGCAGCCAAGATCCCCTGAGGGACATTCAGTACTTC.